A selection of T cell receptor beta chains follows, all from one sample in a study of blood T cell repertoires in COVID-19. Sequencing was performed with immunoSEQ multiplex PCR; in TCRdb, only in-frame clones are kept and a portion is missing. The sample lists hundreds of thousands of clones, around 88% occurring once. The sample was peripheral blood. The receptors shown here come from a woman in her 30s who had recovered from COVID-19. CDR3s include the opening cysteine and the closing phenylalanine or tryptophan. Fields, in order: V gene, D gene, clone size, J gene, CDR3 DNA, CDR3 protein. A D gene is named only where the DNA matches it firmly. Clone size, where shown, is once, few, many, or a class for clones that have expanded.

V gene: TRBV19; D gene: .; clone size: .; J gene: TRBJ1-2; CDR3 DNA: TGTGCCAGTAGTGTCGGACGGGAACTCTATGGCTACACCTTC; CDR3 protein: CASSVGRELYGYTF
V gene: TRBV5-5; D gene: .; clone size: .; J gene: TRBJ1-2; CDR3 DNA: TGTGCCAGCAGCAGCACAGGGCAATATGGCTACACCTTC; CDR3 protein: CASSSTGQYGYTF
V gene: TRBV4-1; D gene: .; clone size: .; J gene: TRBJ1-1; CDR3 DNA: TGCGCCAGCAGCCAACCGGGAGGTGAAGCTTTCTTT; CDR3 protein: CASSQPGGEAFF
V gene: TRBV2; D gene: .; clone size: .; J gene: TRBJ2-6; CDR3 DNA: TGTGCCAGCAGTACCTCAGGGGCTGGGGCCAACGTCCTGACTTTC; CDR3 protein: CASSTSGAGANVLTF
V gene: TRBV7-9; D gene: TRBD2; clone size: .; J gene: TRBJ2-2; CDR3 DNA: TGTGCCAGCAGCATGACTAGCAGGCCCGGGGAGCTGTTTTTT; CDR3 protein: CASSMTSRPGELFF
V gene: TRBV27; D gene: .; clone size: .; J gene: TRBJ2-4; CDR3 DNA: TGTGCCAGCAGTCCGATCGGAGGAAACATTCAGTACTTC; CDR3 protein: CASSPIGGNIQYF
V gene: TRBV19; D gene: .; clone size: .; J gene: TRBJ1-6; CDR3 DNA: TGTGCCAGTAGTATCGACAGCTCCTATAATTCACCCCTCCACTTT; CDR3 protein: CASSIDSSYNSPLHF
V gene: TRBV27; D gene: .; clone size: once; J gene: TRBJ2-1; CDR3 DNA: TGTGCCAGCAGTCTCCGGGACAACTACCACAATGAGCAGTTCTTC; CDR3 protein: CASSLRDNYHNEQFF
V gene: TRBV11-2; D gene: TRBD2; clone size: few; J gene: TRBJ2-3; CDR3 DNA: TGTGCCAGCAGCGTTAGCGGGGCCCCAGATACGCAGTATTTT; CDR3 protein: CASSVSGAPDTQYF
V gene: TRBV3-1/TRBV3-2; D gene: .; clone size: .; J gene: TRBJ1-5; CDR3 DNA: TGTGCCAGCAGCCAGAGGGCCCAGGGGCAGCCCCAGCATTTT; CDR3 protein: CASSQRAQGQPQHF
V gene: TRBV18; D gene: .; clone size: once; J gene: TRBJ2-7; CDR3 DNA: TGTGCCAGCTCACTACTAGGCGGGGAGCAGTACTTC; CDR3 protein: CASSLLGGEQYF
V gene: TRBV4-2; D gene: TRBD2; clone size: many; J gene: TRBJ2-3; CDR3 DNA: TGTGCCAGCAGCACCGGACTAGCGGAAGGCACAGATACGCAGTATTTT; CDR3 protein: CASSTGLAEGTDTQYF
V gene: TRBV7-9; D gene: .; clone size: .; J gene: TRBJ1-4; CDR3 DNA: TGTGCCAGCAGTCCAGGGTTTACTAATGAAAAACTGTTTTTT; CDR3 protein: CASSPGFTNEKLFF
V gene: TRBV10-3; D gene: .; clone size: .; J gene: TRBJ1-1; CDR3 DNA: TGTGCCATCAGGGGGGCGCGGGACACTGAAGCTTTCTTT; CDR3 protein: CAIRGARDTEAFF
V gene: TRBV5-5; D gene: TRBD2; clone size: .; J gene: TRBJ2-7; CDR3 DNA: TGTGCCAGCAGGGCGGGGGGAAACGAGCAGTACTTC; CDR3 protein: CASRAGGNEQYF
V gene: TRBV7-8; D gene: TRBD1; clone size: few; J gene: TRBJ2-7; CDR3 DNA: TGTGCCAGCAGCATTGGACAGGGGGCCTACGAGCAGTACTTC; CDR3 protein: CASSIGQGAYEQYF
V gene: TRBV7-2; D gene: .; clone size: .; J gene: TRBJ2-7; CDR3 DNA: TGTGCCAGCAGCTTAGTGGAGCGCCCCCTCGAGCAGTACTTC; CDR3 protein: CASSLVERPLEQYF
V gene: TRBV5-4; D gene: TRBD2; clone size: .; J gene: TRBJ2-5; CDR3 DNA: TGTGCCAGCAGCCCACCCCTCGGGACCAGCGGGGGGGAGGAGACCCAGTACTTC; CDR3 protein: CASSPPLGTSGGEETQYF
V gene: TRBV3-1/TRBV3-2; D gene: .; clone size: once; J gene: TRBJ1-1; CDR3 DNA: TGTGCCAGCAGCCAAGATTATCCCGACAGTGAAGCTTTCTTT; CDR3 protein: CASSQDYPDSEAFF
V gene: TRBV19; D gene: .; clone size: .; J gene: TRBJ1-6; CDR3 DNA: TGTGCCAGTAGTACCCAGACGGGGAAGAATTCACCCCTCCACTTT; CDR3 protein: CASSTQTGKNSPLHF
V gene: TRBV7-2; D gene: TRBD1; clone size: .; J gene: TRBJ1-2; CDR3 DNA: TGTGCCAGCAGCACGGACAGGGGGGATGGCTACACCTTC; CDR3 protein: CASSTDRGDGYTF
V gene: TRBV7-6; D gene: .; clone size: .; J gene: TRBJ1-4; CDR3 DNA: TGTGCCAGCAGCTCCACGTCGGGACTGGCTGATGAAAAACTGTTTTTT; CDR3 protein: CASSSTSGLADEKLFF
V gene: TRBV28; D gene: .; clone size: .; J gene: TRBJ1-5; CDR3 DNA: TGTGCCAGCAGCCCGCCCCCGGGGCAGCCCCAGCATTTT; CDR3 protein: CASSPPPGQPQHF
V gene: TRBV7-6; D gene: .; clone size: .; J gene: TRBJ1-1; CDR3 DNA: TGTGCCAGCAGCTTAGGTGTGTTCTCGAACACTGAAGCTTTCTTT; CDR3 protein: CASSLGVFSNTEAFF
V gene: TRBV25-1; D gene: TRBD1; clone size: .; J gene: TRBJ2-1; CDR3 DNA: TGTGCCAGCAGTGGCTCCGGGACAGGGCGTAATGAGCAGTTCTTC; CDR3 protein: CASSGSGTGRNEQFF
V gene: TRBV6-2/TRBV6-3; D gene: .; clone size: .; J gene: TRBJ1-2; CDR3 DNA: TGTGCCAGCAGTTACTCCTACGACTATGGCTACACCTTC; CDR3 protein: CASSYSYDYGYTF